The clone carrying this T cell receptor beta chain came up a few times. No antigen is known for it. The data were obtained in a study of molecular identifiers for immune sequencing clone quantification. Study context: Across replicate runs, RNA obtained from 20,000 or 100,000 naive CD8 cells was divided into five, with four undergoing sequencing. Regarding the study as a whole: It was shown that clones above 20 RNA copies held over 97% of effector molecules, but under 1% in naive cells.

TCRdb recomputed calls from the PCR reads with MiXCR, one row per CDR3 protein. Of approximately 54,000 distinct CDR3 sequences in the sample, about 25% are singletons; the top ten hold around 1.9%. Using a CD8+CD4-CCR7+CD45RA+ phenotype, naive CD8 T cells were sorted. Germline V gene sequence: CDR1 LGHNA, CDR2 YSLEER. V shed 1 base, J shed 6 bases, and the junction held 1 base outside the gene matches. CDR3 length equals 14 residues. The chain uses TRBV4-3 and TRBJ2-1; 9 positions agree with TRBD2. The material sequenced was naive CD8+ T cells from blood, with Jurkat cell RNA spiked in. Subset specified: FACS-sorted CD8+CD4-CCR7+CD45RA+ naive T cells. The sequence was collected from a human donor in good health. Some libraries in this study had Jurkat cell RNA spiked in. This CDR3 reads CASSQGTSANEQFF. CDR3 DNA sequence: TGCGCCAGCAGCCAAGGGACTAGCGCCAATGAGCAGTTCTTC.